A single T cell receptor beta chain is shown here with its context. These data come from a study of glioma-infiltrating T cells. Using RNA template, CDR3s of TCR alpha and beta were amplified with iRepertoire arm-PCR. TCRdb passed the multiplex PCR reads through MiXCR, listing each CDR3 protein once. The sample has some 150,000 distinct CDR3 sequences; around 40% are singletons. The V gene's germline CDR1 is LNHDA and CDR2 SQIVND (reference sequence). CDR3 length equals 11 residues. V lost 7 bases and J 8 bases, leaving 11 bases between the germline ends. This TCR came from a human donor with low-grade glioma or glioblastoma, undergoing nonglioma brain surgery, or in good health (not recorded which). Sequencing was done on a sample of glioma tissue, nonneoplastic brain tissue, or PBMCs (not recorded which). V gene TRBV19 combines with J gene TRBJ1-2; a weak D match, TRBD1 (5 bases). The CDR3 sequence is CASNQGSGYTF. The DNA of the CDR3 is TGTGCCAGTAATCAGGGAAGCGGCTACACCTTC.